This is a list of T cell receptor beta chains from one sample in a study of cytomegalovirus exposure and HLA in healthy donors. This table comes from immunoSEQ multiplex PCR, and its TCRdb copy is limited to in-frame clones, with some not included. The sample gives some 140,000 clones, roughly three quarters of which show up once; roughly 1.5% is in the top ten. The sequenced sample consisted of PBMCs. The source is a woman aged 18-29 years in good health and CMV-seronegative. Both conserved end residues are part of each CDR3. The D gene is left open where the match is weak.

D gene	V gene	J gene	CDR3 protein	CDR3 DNA
TRBD2	TRBV29-1	TRBJ2-2	CSVLGGARDQFGELFF	TGCAGCGTCCTCGGGGGGGCCAGAGATCAGTTCGGGGAGCTGTTTTTT
.	TRBV7-2	TRBJ2-2	CASSLVVAHTGELFF	TGTGCCAGCAGCTTAGTTGTGGCTCACACCGGGGAGCTGTTTTTT
.	TRBV6-5	TRBJ2-3	CASSQGLEDTQYF	TGTGCCAGCAGCCAGGGTTTGGAAGATACGCAGTATTTT
.	TRBV5-4	TRBJ1-2	CASSLAGGRGYTF	TGTGCCAGCAGCTTGGCGGGGGGCCGTGGCTACACCTTC
TRBD1	TRBV7-6	TRBJ2-4	CASSRDRGQGANIQYF	TGTGCCAGCAGCCGAGACAGGGGGCAAGGGGCAAACATTCAGTACTTC
.	TRBV4-1	TRBJ2-1	CASSQLGLFYNEQFF	TGCGCCAGCAGCCAACTGGGACTGTTTTACAATGAGCAGTTCTTC
TRBD2	TRBV5-1	TRBJ2-5	CASNQDGRPWETQYF	TGCGCCAGCAATCAAGACGGGAGGCCGTGGGAGACCCAGTACTTC
TRBD2	TRBV4-2	TRBJ2-7	CASSRERGGLYEQYF	TGTGCCAGCAGCCGAGAGCGGGGGGGGTTGTACGAGCAGTACTTC
TRBD1	TRBV7-6	TRBJ1-1	CASSLRPTGAARTEAFF	TGTGCCAGCAGCTTACGCCCGACAGGGGCGGCGAGGACTGAAGCTTTCTTT
TRBD1	TRBV6-5	TRBJ1-3	CASSFTGEANTIYF	TGTGCCAGCAGTTTTACAGGGGAGGCTAACACCATATATTTT
.	TRBV7-9	TRBJ2-2	CASSSQGAGELFF	TGTGCCAGCAGCTCCCAGGGTGCCGGGGAGCTGTTTTTT
.	TRBV5-1	TRBJ1-5	CASSWGLDQPQHF	TGCGCCAGCAGTTGGGGACTGGATCAGCCCCAGCATTTT
TRBD1	TRBV19	TRBJ1-1	CASNTGGGRTAEAFF	TGTGCCAGTAATACAGGGGGGGGTAGGACGGCTGAAGCTTTCTTT
.	TRBV5-6	TRBJ2-5	CASSLKTYLETQYF	TGTGCCAGCAGCTTGAAAACATATTTGGAGACCCAGTACTTC